Here is one T cell receptor beta chain with its context. In the study's own analysis: The assay estimated nucleated cells by amplifying reference gene primers. Produced via immunoSEQ multiplex PCR; TCRdb's table is partial and in-frame only. For V, J and clone size, that table is used; D and trimming come from the DNA. The repertoire holds about 81,000 clones, approximately 82% seen once, with approximately 7.3% in the top ten. The sample originates from a study of blood T cell repertoires in COVID-19. Study in general: Nucleic acid was either cDNA or gDNA, and it came from T cells, B-cell-depleted T cells, or PBMCs.

The length of the CDR3 is 12 residues. The V and J ends lost 4 bases and 8 bases respectively, with 11 bases between them. The germline gives CDR1 SQVTM, CDR2 ANQGSEA. This TCR came from a human donor in a cohort sampled during active COVID-19. The rearrangement joins TRBV29-1 to TRBJ2-2; a possible D gene is TRBD1 (6 bases). The sequencing input was peripheral blood. The CDR3 sequence is CSVAQGLGELFF. The CDR3 nucleotides are TGCAGCGTTGCTCAGGGGCTTGGGGAGCTGTTTTTT.